This passage covers 7 T cell receptor beta chains from one sample sequenced in a study of shared clonotypes between healthy human individuals. Profiling relied on immunoSEQ multiplex PCR, and the TCRdb table lists in-frame clones only, not all of them. Of around 1.9 million clones in the sample, around 95% were seen once. Naivety among CD8 cells was defined by CD45RO negativity and positive CCR7 selection, thereby excluding terminally differentiated effector memory CD45RA+ cells. The sample consisted of naive CD8+ T cells from PBMCs. The source is a man between 18 and 35 years old in good health. Some clones in this sample may be carry-over from other donors' samples.

CDR3 nucleotides: TGTGCCAGCAGTTTAGAGGGGGACCTTGCGGAGCAGTACTTC. Translation: CASSLEGDLAEQYF. The chain combines TRBV28 with TRBJ2-7; D possibly corresponds to TRBD1 (6 bases). Germline V CDR1 and CDR2: MDHEN, SYDVKM. V gave up 2 bases and J gave up 7 bases, with 15 bases separating them. The CDR3 is 14 amino acids.

The rearrangement joins TRBV12-5 to TRBJ2-7; 8 bases line up with TRBD2. V shed 2 bases and J 2 bases; nucleotides not matched to a gene: 8. This CDR3 has 16 residues. Looked up from germline, CDR1 is LGHNT and CDR2 is FRNRAP. This chain's CDR3 is CASGLPRVGRAYEQYF. CDR3 nucleotide sequence: TGTGCTAGTGGTTTGCCACGGGTCGGGAGGGCCTACGAGCAGTACTTC. The entire variable domain, with the rest obtained from reference TRBV12-5 and TRBJ2-7, is as follows: DARVTQTPRHKVTEMGQEVTMRCQPILGHNTVFWYRQTMMQGLELLAYFRNRAPLDDSGMPKDRFSAEMPDATLATLKIQPSEPRDSAVYFCASGLPRVGRAYEQYFGPGTRLTVT.

The count of this clone is one. The chain recombines TRBV11-2 with TRBJ2-7; D is uncertain. With 0 bases removed from V and 3 bases from J, the gap between germline ends came to 12 bases. The V gene's germline CDR1 is SGHAT and CDR2 FQNNGV. This CDR3 has 15 residues. DNA for the CDR3: TGTGCCAGCAGCTTAGATTGGGCGGCTTTCTACGAGCAGTACTTC. Encoded protein: CASSLDWAAFYEQYF.

The CDR3: CASRPSPDTQYF. CDR3 nucleotides: TGTGCCAGCAGACCCTCTCCAGATACGCAGTATTTT. This sequence joins TRBV27 and TRBJ2-3; D is unclear. The germline V gene has CDR1 MNHEY and CDR2 SMNVEV (reference sequence). CDR3 size: 12 residues. Trimming pared 6 bases from V and 4 bases from J, leaving 8 bases between.

V is TRBV2 and J is TRBJ2-1; D remains ambiguous. The CDR3 loop spans 17 amino acids. From germline, CDR1 is SNHLY and CDR2 FYNNEI. Trimming removed 2 bases at V and 2 bases at J, with 16 bases between. The CDR3 DNA reads as TGTGCCAGCAGTGAACCATCCTTCCCTGCCCCCTACAATGAGCAGTTCTTC. This encodes CASSEPSFPAPYNEQFF.

The chain carries TRBV4-1 and TRBJ2-7; no definite D call. The CDR3 loop spans 14 amino acids. The V end was cut by 4 bases, the J end by 7 bases, with 17 bases between. Germline V gene sequence: CDR1 MGHRA, CDR2 YSYEKL. CDR3 nucleotide sequence: TGCGCCAGCAGCCCCGTAGGCCCGTCCGAAGAGCAGTACTTC. Protein sequence: CASSPVGPSEEQYF.

The rearrangement uses TRBV10-3 and TRBJ2-7; the match to TRBD1 covers 9 bases. V shed 8 bases, J shed 5 bases, and the junction held 13 bases outside the gene matches. The germline V gene has CDR1 ENHRY and CDR2 SYGVKD. The CDR3 has 15 residues. CDR3 amino acids: CAIGGPTGGPDEQYF. The CDR3 coding sequence is TGTGCCATCGGGGGGCCGACAGGGGGTCCCGACGAGCAGTACTTC.